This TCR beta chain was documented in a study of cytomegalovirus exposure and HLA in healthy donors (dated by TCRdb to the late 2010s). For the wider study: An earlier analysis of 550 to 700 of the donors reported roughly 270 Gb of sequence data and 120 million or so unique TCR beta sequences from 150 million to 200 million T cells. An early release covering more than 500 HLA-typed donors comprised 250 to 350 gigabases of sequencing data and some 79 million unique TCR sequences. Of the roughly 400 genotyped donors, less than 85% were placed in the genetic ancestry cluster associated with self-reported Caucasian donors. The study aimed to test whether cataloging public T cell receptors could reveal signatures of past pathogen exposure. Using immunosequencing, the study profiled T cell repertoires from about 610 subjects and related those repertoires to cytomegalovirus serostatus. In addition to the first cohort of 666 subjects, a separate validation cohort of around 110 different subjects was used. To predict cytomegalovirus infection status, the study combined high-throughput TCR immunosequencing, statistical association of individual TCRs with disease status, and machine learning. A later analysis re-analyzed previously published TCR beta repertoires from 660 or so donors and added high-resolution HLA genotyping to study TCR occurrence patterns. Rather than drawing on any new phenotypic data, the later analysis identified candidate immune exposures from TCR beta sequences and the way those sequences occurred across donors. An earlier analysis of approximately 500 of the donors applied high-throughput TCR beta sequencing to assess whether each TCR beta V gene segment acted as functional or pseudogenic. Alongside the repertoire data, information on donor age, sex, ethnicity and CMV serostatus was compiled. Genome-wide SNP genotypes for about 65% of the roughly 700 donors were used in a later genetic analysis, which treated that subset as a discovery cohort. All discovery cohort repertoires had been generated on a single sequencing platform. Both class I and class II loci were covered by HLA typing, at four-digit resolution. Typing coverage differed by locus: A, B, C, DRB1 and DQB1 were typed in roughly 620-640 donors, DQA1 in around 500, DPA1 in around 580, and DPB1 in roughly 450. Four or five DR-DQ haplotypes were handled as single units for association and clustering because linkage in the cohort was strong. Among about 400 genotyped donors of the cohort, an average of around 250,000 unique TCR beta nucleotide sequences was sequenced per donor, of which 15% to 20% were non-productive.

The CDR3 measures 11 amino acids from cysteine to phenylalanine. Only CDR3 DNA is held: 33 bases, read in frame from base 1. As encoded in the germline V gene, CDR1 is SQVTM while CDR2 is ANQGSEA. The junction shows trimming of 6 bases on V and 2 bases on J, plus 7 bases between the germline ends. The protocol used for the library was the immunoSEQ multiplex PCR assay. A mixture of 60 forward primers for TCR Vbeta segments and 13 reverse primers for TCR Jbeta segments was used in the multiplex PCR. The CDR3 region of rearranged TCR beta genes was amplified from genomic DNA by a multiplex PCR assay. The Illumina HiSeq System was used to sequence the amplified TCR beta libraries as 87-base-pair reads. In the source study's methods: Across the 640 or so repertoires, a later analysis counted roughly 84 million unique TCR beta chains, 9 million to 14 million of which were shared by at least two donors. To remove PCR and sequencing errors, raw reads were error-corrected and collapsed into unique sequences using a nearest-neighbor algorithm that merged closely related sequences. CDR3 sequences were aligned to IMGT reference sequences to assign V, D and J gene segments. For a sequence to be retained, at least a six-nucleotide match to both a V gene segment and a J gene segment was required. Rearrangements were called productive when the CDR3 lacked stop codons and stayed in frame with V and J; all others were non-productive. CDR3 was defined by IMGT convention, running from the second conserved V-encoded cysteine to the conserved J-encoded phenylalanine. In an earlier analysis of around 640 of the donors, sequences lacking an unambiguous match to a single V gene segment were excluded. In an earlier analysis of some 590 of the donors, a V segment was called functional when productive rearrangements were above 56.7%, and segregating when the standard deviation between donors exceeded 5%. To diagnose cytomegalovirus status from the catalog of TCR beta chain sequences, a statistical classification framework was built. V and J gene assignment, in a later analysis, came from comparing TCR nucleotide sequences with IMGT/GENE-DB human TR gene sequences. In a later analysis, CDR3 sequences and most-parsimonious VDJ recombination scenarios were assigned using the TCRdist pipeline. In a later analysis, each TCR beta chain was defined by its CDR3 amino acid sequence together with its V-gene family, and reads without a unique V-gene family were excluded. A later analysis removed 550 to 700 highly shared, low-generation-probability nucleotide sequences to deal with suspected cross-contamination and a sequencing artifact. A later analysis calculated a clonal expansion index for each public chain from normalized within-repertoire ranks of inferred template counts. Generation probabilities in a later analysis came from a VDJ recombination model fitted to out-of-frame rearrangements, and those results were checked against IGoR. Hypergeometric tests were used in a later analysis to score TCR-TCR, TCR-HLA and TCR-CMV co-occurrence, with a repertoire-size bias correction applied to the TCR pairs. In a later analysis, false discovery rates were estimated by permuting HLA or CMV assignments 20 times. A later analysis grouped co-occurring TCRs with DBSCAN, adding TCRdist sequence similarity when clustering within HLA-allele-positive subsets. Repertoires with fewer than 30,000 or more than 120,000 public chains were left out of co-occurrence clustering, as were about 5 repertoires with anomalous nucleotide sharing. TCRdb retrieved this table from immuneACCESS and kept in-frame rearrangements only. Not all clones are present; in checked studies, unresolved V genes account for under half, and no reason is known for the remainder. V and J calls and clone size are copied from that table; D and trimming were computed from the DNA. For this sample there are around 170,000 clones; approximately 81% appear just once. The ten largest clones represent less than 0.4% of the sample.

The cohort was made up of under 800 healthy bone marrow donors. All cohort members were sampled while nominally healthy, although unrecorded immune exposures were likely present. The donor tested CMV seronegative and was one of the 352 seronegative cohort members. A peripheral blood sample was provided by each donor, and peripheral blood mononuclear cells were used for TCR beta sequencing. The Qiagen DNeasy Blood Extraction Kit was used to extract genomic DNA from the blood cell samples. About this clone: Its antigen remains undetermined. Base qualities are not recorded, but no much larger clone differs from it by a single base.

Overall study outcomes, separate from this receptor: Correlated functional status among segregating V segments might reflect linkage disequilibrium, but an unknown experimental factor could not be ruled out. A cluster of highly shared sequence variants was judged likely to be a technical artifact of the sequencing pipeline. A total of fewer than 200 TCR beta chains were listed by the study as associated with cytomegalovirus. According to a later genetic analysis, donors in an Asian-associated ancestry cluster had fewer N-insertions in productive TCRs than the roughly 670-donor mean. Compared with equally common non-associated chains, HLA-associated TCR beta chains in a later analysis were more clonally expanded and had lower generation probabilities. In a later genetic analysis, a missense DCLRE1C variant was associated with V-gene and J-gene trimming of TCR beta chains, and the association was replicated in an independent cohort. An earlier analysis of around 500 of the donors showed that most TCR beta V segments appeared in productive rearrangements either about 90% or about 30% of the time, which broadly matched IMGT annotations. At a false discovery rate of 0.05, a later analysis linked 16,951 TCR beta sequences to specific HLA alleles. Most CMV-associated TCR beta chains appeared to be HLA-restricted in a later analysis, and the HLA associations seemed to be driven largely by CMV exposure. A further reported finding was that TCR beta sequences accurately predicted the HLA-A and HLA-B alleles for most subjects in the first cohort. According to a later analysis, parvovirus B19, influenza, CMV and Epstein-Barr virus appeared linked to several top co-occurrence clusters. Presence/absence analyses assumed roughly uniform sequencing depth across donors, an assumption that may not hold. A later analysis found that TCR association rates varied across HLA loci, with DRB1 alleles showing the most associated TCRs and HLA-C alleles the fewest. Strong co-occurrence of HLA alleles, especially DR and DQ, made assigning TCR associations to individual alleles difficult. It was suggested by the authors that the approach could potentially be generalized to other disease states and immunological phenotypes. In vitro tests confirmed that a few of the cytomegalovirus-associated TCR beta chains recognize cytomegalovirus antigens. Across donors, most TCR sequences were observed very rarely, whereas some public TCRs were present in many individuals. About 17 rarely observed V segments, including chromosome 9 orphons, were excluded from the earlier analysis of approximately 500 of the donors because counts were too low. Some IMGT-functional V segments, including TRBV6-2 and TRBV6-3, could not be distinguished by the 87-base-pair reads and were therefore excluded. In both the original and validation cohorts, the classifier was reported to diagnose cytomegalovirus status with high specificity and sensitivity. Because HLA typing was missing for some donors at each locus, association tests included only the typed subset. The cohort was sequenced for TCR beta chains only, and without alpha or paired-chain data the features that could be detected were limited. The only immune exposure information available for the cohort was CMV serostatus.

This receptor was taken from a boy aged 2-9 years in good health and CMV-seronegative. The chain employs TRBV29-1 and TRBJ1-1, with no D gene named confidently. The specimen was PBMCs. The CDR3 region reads CSVGRNTEAFF. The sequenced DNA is TGCAGCGTGGGGAGAAACACTGAAGCTTTCTTT. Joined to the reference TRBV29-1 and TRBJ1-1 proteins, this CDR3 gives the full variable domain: SAVISQKPSRDICQRGTSLTIQCQVDSQVTMMFWYRQQPGQSLTLIATANQGSEATYESGFVIDKFPISRPNLTFSTLTVSNMSPEDSSIYLCSVGRNTEAFFGQGTRLTVV.